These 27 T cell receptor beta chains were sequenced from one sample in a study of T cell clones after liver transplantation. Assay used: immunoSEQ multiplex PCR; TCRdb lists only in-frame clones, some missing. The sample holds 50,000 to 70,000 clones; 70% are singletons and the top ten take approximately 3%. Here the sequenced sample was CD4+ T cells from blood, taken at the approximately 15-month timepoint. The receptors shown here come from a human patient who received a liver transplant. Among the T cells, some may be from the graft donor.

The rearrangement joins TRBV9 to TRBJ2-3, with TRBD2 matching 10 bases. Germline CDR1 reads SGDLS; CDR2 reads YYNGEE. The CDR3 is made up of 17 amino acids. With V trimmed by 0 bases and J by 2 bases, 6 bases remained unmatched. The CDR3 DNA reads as TGTGCCAGCAGCGTAGCTAGCGGGGGCCAATTCACAGATACGCAGTATTTT. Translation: CASSVASGGQFTDTQYF.

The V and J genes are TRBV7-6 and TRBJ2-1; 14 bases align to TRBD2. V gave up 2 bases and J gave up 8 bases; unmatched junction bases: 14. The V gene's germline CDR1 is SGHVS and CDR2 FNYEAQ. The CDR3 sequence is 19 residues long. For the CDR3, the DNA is TGTGCCAGCAGCTTAAAGACAAGACTAGCGGGGGGGCGTCTGGATGAGCAGTTCTTC. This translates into CASSLKTRLAGGRLDEQFF.

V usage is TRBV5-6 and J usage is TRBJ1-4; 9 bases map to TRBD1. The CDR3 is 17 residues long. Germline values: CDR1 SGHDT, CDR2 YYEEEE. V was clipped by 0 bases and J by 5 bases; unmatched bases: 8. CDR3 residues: CASSLGQGVLQNEKLFF. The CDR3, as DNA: TGTGCCAGCAGCTTGGGACAGGGGGTTCTCCAAAATGAAAAACTGTTTTTT.

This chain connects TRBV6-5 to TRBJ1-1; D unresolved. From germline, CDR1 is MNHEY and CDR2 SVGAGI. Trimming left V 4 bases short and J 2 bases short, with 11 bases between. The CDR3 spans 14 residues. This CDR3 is CASSSPTSNTEAFF. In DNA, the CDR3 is TGTGCCAGCAGTTCCCCCACATCTAACACTGAAGCTTTCTTT.

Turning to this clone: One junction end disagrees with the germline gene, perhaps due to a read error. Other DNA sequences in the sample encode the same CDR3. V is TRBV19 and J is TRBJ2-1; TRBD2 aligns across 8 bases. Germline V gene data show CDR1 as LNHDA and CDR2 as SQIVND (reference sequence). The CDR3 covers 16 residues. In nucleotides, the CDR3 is TGTGCCAGTAGTATAAGAAGCGGGGGATCCTACAATGAACAGTTCTTC. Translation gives CASSIRSGGSYNEQFF.

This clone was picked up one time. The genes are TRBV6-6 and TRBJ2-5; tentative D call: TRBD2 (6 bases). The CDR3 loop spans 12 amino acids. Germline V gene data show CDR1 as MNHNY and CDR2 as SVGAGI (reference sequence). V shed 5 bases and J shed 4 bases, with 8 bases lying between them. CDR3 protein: CASSRDSETQYF. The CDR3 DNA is TGTGCCAGCAGTCGGGACTCAGAGACCCAGTACTTC.

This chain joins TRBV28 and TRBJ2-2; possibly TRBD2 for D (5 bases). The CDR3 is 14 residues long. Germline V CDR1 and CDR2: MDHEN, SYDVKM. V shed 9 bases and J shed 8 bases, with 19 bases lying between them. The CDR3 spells CASGGLSSLGELFF. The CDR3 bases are TGTGCCAGTGGAGGTCTCTCGTCGTTGGGGGAGCTGTTTTTT.

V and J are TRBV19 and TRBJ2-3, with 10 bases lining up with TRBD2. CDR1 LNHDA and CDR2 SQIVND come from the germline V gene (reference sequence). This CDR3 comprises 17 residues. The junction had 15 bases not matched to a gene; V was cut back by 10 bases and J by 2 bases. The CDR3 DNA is TGTGCCAACGAAGGGGCTAGCGGGAGCCGAACCACAGATACGCAGTATTTT. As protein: CANEGASGSRTTDTQYF.

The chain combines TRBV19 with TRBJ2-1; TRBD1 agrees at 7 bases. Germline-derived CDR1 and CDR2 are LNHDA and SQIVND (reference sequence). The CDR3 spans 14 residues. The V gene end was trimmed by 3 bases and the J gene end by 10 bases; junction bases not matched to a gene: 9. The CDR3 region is CASSIPHRGREQFF. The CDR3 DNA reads TGTGCCAGTAGTATCCCCCACAGGGGAAGAGAGCAGTTCTTC.

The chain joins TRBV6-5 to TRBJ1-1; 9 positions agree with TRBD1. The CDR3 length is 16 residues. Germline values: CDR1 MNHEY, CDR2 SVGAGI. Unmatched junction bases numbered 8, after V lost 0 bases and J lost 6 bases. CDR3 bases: TGTGCCAGCAGTTACTCGAAGGGACAGGGAGCACCTGAAGCTTTCTTT. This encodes CASSYSKGQGAPEAFF.

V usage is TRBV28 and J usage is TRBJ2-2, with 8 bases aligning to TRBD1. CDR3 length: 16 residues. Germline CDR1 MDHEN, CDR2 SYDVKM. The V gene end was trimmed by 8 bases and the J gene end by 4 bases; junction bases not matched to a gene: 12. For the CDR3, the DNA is TGTGCCAGCGGAACAGGGGGTTATGGGGGCACCGGGGAGCTGTTTTTT. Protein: CASGTGGYGGTGELFF.

The DNA of the CDR3 is TGTGCCAGTAGTATGGGACTAGCGGGGAATCACGTGAATGAGCAGTTCTTC. Protein: CASSMGLAGNHVNEQFF. The J gene is TRBJ2-1, the V gene TRBV19; TRBD2 agrees at 13 bases. V was clipped by 3 bases and J by 7 bases; unmatched bases: 9. The germline V gene has CDR1 LNHDA and CDR2 SQIVND (reference sequence). The CDR3 runs to 17 residues. Combining the CDR3 with reference TRBV19 and TRBJ2-1 gives the whole variable domain DGGITQSPKYLFRKEGQNVTLSCEQNLNHDAMYWYRQDPGQGLRLIYYSQIVNDFQKGDIAEGYSVSREKKESFPLTVTSAQKNPTAFYLCASSMGLAGNHVNEQFFGPGTRLTVL.

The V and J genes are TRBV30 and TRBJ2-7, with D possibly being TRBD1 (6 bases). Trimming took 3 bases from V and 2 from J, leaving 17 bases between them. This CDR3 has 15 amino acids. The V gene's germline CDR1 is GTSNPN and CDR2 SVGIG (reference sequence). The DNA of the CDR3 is TGTGCCTGGAGGGTACGAGGGGGTGGGGCCTACGAGCAGTACTTC. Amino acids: CAWRVRGGGAYEQYF. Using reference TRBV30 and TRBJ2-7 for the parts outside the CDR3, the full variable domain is SQTIHQWPATLVQPVGSPLSLECTVEGTSNPNLYWYRQAAGRGLQLLFYSVGIGQISSEVPQNLSASRPQDRQFILSSKKLLLSDSGFYLCAWRVRGGGAYEQYFGPGTRLTVT.

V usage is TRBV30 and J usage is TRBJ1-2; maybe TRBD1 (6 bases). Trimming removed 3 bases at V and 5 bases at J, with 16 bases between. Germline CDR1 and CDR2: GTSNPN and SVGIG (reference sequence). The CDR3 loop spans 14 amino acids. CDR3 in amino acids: CAWRRHPDSYGYTF. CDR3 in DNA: TGTGCCTGGAGGCGCCACCCGGACAGTTATGGCTACACCTTC. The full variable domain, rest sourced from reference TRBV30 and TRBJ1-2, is SQTIHQWPATLVQPVGSPLSLECTVEGTSNPNLYWYRQAAGRGLQLLFYSVGIGQISSEVPQNLSASRPQDRQFILSSKKLLLSDSGFYLCAWRRHPDSYGYTFGSGTRLTVV.

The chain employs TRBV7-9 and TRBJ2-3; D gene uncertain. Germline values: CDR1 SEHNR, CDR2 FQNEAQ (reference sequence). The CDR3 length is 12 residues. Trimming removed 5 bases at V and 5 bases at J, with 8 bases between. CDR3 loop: CASSLPVDTQYF. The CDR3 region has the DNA TGTGCCAGCAGCCTGCCCGTAGATACGCAGTATTTT.

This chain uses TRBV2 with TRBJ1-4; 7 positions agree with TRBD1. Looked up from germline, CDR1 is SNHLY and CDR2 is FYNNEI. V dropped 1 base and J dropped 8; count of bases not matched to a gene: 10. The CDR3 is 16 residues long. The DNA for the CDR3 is TGTGCCAGCAGTGAAGGCAGGGGGGCGCGTAGAGAAAAACTGTTTTTT. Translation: CASSEGRGARREKLFF. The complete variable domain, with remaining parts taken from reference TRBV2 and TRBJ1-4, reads EPEVTQTPSHQVTQMGQEVILRCVPISNHLYFYWYRQILGQKVEFLVSFYNNEISEKSEIFDDQFSVERPDGSNFTLKIRSTKLEDSAMYFCASSEGRGARREKLFFGSGTQLSVL.

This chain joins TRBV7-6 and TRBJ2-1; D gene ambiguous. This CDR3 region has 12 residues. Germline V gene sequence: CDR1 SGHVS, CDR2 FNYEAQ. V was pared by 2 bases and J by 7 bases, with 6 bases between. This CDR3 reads CASSLKGNEQFF. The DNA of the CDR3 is TGTGCCAGCAGCTTAAAAGGGAATGAGCAGTTCTTC.

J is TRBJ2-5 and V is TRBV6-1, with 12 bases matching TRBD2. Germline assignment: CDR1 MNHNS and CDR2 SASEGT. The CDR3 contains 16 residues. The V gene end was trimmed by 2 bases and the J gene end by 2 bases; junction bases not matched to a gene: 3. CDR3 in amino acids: CASSERTSGAQETQYF. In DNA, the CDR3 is TGTGCCAGCAGTGAACGGACTAGCGGGGCTCAAGAGACCCAGTACTTC.

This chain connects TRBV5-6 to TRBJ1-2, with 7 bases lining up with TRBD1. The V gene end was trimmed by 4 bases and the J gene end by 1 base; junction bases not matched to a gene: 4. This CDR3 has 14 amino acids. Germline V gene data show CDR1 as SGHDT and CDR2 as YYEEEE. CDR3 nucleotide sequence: TGTGCCAGCAGCCCGGGACAGATTAACTATGGCTACACCTTC. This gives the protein CASSPGQINYGYTF.

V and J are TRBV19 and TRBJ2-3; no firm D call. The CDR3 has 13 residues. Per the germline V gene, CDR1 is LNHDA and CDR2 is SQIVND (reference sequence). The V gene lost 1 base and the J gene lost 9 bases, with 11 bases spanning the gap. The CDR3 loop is CASSIGQAGTQYF. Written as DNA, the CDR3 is TGTGCCAGTAGTATAGGTCAAGCCGGCACGCAGTATTTT.

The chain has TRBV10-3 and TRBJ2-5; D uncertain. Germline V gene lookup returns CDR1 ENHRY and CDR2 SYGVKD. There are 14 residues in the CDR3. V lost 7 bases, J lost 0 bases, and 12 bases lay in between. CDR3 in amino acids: CAINDPPYQETQYF. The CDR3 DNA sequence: TGTGCCATCAATGATCCGCCGTACCAAGAGACCCAGTACTTC.

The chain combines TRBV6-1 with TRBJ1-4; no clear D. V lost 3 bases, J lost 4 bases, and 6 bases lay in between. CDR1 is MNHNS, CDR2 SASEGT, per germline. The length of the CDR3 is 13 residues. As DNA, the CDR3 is TGTGCCAGCAGTGAGGGCCTTAATGAAAAACTGTTTTTT. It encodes CASSEGLNEKLFF.

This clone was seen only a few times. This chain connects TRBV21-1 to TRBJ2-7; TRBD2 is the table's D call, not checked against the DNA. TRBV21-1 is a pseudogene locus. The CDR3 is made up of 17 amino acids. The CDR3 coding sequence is TGTGCCAGCAGCAAAGACCCTTCTCGGGACTGCTCCTACGAGCAGTACGTC. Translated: CASSKDPSRDCSYEQYV.

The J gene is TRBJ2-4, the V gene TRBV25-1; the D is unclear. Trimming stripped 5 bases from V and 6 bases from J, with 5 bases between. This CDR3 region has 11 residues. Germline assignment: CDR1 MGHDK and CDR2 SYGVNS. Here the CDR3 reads CASSPGNIQYF. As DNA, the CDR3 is TGTGCCAGCAGTCCAGGAAACATTCAGTACTTC.

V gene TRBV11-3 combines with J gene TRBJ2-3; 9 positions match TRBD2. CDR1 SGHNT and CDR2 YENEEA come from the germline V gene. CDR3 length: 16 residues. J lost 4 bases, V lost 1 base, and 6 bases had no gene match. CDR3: CASSLVVSGSADTQYF. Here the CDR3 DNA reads TGTGCCAGCAGCTTAGTTGTTAGCGGGAGTGCAGATACGCAGTATTTT.

The CDR3 is CASSTTPDRRNEKLFF. The CDR3 bases are TGTGCCAGCAGTACAACTCCGGACAGACGTAATGAAAAACTGTTTTTT. The chain couples TRBV27 to TRBJ1-4; TRBD1 is a possible D gene (6 bases). The CDR3 sequence is 16 residues long. Trimming stripped 5 bases from V and 4 bases from J, with 17 bases between. From germline, CDR1 is MNHEY and CDR2 SMNVEV (reference sequence). The full variable domain, completed using reference TRBV27 and TRBJ1-4, is EAQVTQNPRYLITVTGKKLTVTCSQNMNHEYMSWYRQDPGLGLRQIYYSMNVEVTDKGDVPEGYKVSRKEKRNFPLILESPSPNQTSLYFCASSTTPDRRNEKLFFGSGTQLSVL.

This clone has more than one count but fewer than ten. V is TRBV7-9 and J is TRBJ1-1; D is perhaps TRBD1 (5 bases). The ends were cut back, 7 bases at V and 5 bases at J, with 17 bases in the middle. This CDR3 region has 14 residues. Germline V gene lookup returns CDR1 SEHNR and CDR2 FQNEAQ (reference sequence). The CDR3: CASNPSPGGTEAFF. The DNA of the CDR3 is TGTGCCAGCAACCCATCTCCCGGGGGAACTGAAGCTTTCTTT.